These 13 T cell receptor beta chains were all obtained from the same sample, sequenced in a study of neurological immune-mediated disorders. TCRdb ran MiXCR on the 5' RACE reads and lists one entry per CDR3 protein. This repertoire shows tens of thousands of distinct CDR3 sequences, about 3.2% found once; its top ten account for around 8%. The time point: longitudinal time-point 1 (baseline). The specimen sequenced was PBMCs. These receptors were collected from a woman aged 55 to 70 with multiple sclerosis.

This clonotype was counted many times. This chain uses TRBV12-3 or TRBV12-4 with TRBJ1-5; TRBD1 is a possible D gene (5 bases). The CDR3 runs to 15 residues. With 7 bases removed from V and 3 bases from J, the gap between germline ends came to 16 bases. The CDR3 DNA reads TGTGCCAGCACCCGGGCAGGGATGATCAATCAGCCCCAGCATTTT. It yields the protein CASTRAGMINQPQHF.

This clonotype has at least ten counts. The J gene is TRBJ2-1, the V gene TRBV3-1; no reliable D call. The germline V and J ends were trimmed by 0 bases and 5 bases, with 11 bases remaining between them. Germline CDR1 LGHDT, CDR2 YNNKEL (reference sequence). CDR3 length equals 15 residues. CDR3 DNA: TGTGCCAGCAGCCAAGACCCCGACGCAAACAATGAGCAGTTCTTC. This codes for CASSQDPDANNEQFF.

This clonotype was detected many times. The J gene is TRBJ1-1, the V gene TRBV28; tentative D call: TRBD1 (6 bases). The CDR3 extends over 15 amino acids. CDR1 and CDR2 (germline): MDHEN, SYDVKM. The V and J ends lost 6 bases and 4 bases respectively, with 18 bases between them. CDR3 in DNA: TGTGCCAGCAGGGGGGGGGCCTCAGTGGGCACTGAAGCTTTCTTT. Its protein is CASRGGASVGTEAFF. The entire variable domain, with the rest obtained from reference TRBV28 and TRBJ1-1, is as follows: DVKVTQSSRYLVKRTGEKVFLECVQDMDHENMFWYRQDPGLGLRLIYFSYDVKMKEKGDIPEGYSVSREKKERFSLILESASTNQTSMYLCASRGGASVGTEAFFGQGTRLTVV.

This clonotype was counted many times. The genes are TRBV30 and TRBJ2-7; 9 bases fit TRBD2. The CDR3 is 14 amino acids. Germline trimming cut 7 bases from V and 0 bases from J; bases unmatched to any gene: 7. The germline V gene has CDR1 GTSNPN and CDR2 SVGIG (reference sequence). The CDR3 spells CASSGAPSSYEQYF. CDR3 nucleotide sequence: TGTGCCTCTAGCGGGGCCCCATCCTCCTACGAGCAGTACTTC.

This clonotype was detected ten times or more. V is TRBV20-1 and J is TRBJ1-4; D ambiguous. Germline loops: CDR1 DFQATT, CDR2 SNEGSKA (reference sequence). The CDR3 covers 15 residues. V was clipped by 0 bases and J by 0 bases, with 8 bases between them. CDR3 DNA sequence: TGCAGTGCTAGAGAACAGCCCGCAACTAATGAAAAACTGTTTTTT. This sequence encodes CSAREQPATNEKLFF.

This clonotype was recorded at least ten times. The chain joins TRBV5-1 to TRBJ2-7; D is ambiguous. The V gene's germline CDR1 is SGHRS and CDR2 YFSETQ. V gave up 5 bases and J gave up 2 bases, with 8 bases separating them. The CDR3 is 12 amino acids. CDR3 sequence reads: CASSEGPYEQYF. CDR3 in DNA: TGCGCCAGCAGTGAAGGGCCCTACGAGCAGTACTTC.

This clonotype was recorded at least ten times. The chain carries TRBV5-1 and TRBJ2-4; D call uncertain. The CDR3 is made up of 18 amino acids. The germline CDR1 and CDR2 sequences are SGHRS and YFSETQ. The V end lost 0 bases, the J end lost 4 bases, and 20 bases lay between the germline ends. This CDR3 is CASSLDGVAPSEKNIQYF. The CDR3 nucleotides read TGCGCCAGCAGCTTGGATGGGGTCGCCCCCAGCGAGAAAAACATTCAGTACTTC.

Many counts were recorded for this clonotype. The genes are TRBV20-1 and TRBJ1-1; no definite D call. CDR1 and CDR2 (germline): DFQATT, SNEGSKA (reference sequence). Trimming removed 0 bases from V and 8 bases from J, with 16 bases in between. This CDR3 region has 14 residues. The CDR3 bases are TGCAGTGCTAGAGATCCCAACAGAAAGAAAGAAGCTTTCTTT. This gives the protein CSARDPNRKKEAFF.

At least ten counts were recorded for this clonotype. At one of its ends the junction is not consistent with the germline gene, which may arise from a read error. The chain joins TRBV7-6 to TRBJ2-5; D is perhaps TRBD2 (6 bases). Germline V CDR1 and CDR2: SGHVS, FNYEAQ. CDR3 length: 13 amino acids. This chain's CDR3 is CASRLGGQETQYF. CDR3 nucleotides: TGTGCCAGCAGGTTAGGAGGGCAAGAGACCCAGTACTTC.

This clonotype was counted many times. The chain has TRBV27 and TRBJ2-4; tentative D call: TRBD2 (5 bases). The germline CDR1 and CDR2 sequences are MNHEY and SMNVEV (reference sequence). Trimming took off 3 bases at V and 0 bases at J, with 9 bases between the two ends. The CDR3 has 15 residues. The CDR3, as DNA: TGTGCCAGCAGTTTCGGGGAGCTAGCCAAAAACATTCAGTACTTC. Amino acids: CASSFGELAKNIQYF.

This clonotype appeared many times. The gene calls are TRBV19 and TRBJ2-7; 7 bases match TRBD1. V gave up 6 bases and J gave up 7 bases; unmatched junction bases: 12. Germline loops: CDR1 LNHDA, CDR2 SQIVND (reference sequence). The CDR3 is 14 amino acids. CDR3 bases: TGTGCCAGTAGCAACCAGGGACAGACCGTGGAGCAGTACTTC. Amino acids: CASSNQGQTVEQYF.

This clonotype occurred many times. The rearrangement uses TRBV5-6 and TRBJ2-5, with D perhaps matching TRBD2 (7 bases). The CDR3 runs to 16 residues. Germline V gene sequence: CDR1 SGHDT, CDR2 YYEEEE. With 4 bases removed from V and 1 base from J, the gap between germline ends came to 17 bases. CDR3 coding DNA: TGTGCCAGCAGCGGACCTTATGGGGGGGCCCAAGAGACCCAGTACTTC. Translated: CASSGPYGGAQETQYF. The whole variable domain, remainder taken from reference TRBV5-6 and TRBJ2-5, is DAGVTQSPTHLIKTRGQQVTLRCSPKSGHDTVSWYQQALGQGPQFIFQYYEEEERQRGNFPDRFSGHQFPNYSSELNVNALLLGDSALYLCASSGPYGGAQETQYFGPGTRLLVL.

This clonotype was found many times. The rearrangement uses TRBV11-2 and TRBJ2-5; D gene ambiguous. V was clipped by 0 bases and J by 4 bases, with 9 bases between them. The germline V gene encodes CDR1 SGHAT and CDR2 FQNNGV. This CDR3 has 14 residues. CDR3 loop: CASSLESWGETQYF. Here the CDR3 DNA reads TGTGCCAGCAGCTTAGAAAGCTGGGGAGAGACCCAGTACTTC.